This T cell receptor (beta chain) was profiled in a study of radiotherapy plus CTLA-4 blockade in lung cancer. Study in general: Objective responses were seen in around 19% of patients, disease control in about 30%.

Losses at the gene ends were 3 bases for V and 2 bases for J; bases not matched to a gene: 3. This CDR3 comprises 15 residues. CDR1 and CDR2 (germline): SGDLS, YYNGEE. Measured with immunoSEQ multiplex PCR; TCRdb has only the in-frame clones, and not every one. The sample includes 20,000 or so clones, about 82% of them seen just once. A word on this clone: Antigen unknown.

General observations from the study: In blood, TCR clones derived from the tumor expanded after radiotherapy plus ipilimumab.

The TCR sequence derives from a human donor with non-small cell lung cancer whose response to radiotherapy plus ipilimumab could not be evaluated. J is TRBJ1-3 and V is TRBV9, with 9 bases that match TRBD1. The source was peripheral blood, collected from a patient treated with radiotherapy plus ipilimumab. The CDR3 here is CASSAQGAAGNTIYF. The CDR3 nucleotides read TGTGCCAGCAGCGCACAGGGGGCGGCTGGAAACACCATATATTTT.